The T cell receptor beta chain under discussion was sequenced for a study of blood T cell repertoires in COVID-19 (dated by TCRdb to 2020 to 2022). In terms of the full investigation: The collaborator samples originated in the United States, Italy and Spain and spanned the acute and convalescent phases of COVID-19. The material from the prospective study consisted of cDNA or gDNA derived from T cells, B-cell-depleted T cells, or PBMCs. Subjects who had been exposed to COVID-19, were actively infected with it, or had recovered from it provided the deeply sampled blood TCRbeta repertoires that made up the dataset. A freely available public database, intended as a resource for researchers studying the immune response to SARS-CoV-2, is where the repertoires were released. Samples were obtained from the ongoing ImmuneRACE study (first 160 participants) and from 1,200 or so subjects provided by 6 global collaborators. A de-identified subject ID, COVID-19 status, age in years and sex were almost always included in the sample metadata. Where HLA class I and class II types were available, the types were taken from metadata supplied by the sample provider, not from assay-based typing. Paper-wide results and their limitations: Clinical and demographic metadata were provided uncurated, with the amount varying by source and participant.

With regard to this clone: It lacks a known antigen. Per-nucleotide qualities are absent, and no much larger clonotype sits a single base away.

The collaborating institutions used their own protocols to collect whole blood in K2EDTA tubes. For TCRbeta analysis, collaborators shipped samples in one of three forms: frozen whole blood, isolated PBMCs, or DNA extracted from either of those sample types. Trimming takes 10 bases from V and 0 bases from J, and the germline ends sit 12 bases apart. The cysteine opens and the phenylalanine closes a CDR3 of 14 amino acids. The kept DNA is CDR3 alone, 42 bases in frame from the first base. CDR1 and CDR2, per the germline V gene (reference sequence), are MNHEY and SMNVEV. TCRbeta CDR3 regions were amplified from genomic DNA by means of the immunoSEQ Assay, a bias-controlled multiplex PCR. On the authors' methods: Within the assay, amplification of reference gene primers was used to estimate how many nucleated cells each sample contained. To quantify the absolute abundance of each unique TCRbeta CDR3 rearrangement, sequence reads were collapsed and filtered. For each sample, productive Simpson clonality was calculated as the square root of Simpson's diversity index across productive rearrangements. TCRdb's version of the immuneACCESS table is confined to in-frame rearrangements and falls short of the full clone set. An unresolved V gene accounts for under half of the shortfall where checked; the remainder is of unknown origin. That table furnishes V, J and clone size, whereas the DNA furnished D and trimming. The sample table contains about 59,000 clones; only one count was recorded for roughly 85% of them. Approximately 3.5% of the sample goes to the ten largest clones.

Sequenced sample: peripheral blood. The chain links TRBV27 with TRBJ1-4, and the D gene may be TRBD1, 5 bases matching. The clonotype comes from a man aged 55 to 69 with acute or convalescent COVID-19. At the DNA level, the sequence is TGTGCCACCCAGGGAAGTGCAACTAATGAAAAACTGTTTTTT. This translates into CATQGSATNEKLFF. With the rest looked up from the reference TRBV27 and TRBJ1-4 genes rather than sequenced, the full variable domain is EAQVTQNPRYLITVTGKKLTVTCSQNMNHEYMSWYRQDPGLGLRQIYYSMNVEVTDKGDVPEGYKVSRKEKRNFPLILESPSPNQTSLYFCATQGSATNEKLFFGSGTQLSVL.